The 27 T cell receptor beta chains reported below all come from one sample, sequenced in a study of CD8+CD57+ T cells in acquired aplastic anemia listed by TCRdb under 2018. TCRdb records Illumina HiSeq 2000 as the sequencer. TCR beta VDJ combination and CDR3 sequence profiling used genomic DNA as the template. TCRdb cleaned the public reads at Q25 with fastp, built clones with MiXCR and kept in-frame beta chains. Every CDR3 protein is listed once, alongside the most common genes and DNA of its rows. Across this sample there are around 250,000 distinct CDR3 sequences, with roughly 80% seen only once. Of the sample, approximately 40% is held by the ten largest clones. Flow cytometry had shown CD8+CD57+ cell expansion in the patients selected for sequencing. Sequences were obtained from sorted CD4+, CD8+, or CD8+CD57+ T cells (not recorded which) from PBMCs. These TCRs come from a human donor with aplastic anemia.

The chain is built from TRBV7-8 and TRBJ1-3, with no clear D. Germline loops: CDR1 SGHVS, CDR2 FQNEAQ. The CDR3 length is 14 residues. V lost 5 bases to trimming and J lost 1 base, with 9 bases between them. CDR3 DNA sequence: TGTGCCAGCAGCCCGACCCAGTCTGGAAACACCATATATTTT. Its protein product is CASSPTQSGNTIYF.

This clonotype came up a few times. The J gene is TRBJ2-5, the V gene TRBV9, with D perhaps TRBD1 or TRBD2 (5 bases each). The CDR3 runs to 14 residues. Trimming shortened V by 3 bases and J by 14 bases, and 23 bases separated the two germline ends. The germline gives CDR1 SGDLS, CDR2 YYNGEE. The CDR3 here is CASSGGSGTQYFYF. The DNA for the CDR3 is TGTGCCAGCAGCGGGGGGTCCGGTACGCAGTACTTTTACTTC. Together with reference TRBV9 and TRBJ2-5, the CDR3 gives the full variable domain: DSGVTQTPKHLITATGQRVTLRCSPRSGDLSVYWYQQSLDQGLQFLIQYYNGEERAKGNILERFSAQQFPDLHSELNLSSLELGDSALYFCASSGGSGTQYFYFGPGTRLLVL.

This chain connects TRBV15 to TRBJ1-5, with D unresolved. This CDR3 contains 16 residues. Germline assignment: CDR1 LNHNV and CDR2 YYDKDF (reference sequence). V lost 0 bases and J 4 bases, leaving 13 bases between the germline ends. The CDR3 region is CATSRDRGSRNQPQHF. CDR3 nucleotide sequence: TGTGCCACCAGCAGAGATCGGGGTAGCAGAAATCAGCCCCAGCATTTT.

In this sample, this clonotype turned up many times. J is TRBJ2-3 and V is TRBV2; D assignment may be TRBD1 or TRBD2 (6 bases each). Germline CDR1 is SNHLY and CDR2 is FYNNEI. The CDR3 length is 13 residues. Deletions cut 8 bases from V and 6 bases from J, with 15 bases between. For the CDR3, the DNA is TGTGCCAGCGGGGCCGGGGGCCCCGATACGCAGTATTTT. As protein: CASGAGGPDTQYF.

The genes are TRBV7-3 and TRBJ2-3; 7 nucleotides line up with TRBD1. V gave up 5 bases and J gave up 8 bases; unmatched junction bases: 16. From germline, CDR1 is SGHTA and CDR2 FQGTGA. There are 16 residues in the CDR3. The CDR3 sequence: CASSLGTADHTGTQYF. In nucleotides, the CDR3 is TGTGCCAGCAGCCTCGGGACAGCCGATCACACCGGTACGCAGTATTTT.

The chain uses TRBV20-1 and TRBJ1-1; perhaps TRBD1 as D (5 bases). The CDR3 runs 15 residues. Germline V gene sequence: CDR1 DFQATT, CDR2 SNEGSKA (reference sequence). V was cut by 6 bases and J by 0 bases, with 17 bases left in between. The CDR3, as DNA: TGCAGTGCCATTGACAGATACAGACTGAACACTGAAGCTTTCTTT. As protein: CSAIDRYRLNTEAFF.

The DNA for the CDR3 is TGCAGTGCCAGTAGTGCCGGAAGCAAGAAGCCCCAGCATTTT. Translated: CSASSAGSKKPQHF. This sequence joins TRBV20-1 and TRBJ1-5; D is unresolved. CDR1 is DFQATT, CDR2 SNEGSKA, per germline (reference sequence). The V end was cut by 6 bases, the J end by 8 bases, with 20 bases between. CDR3 length equals 14 residues.

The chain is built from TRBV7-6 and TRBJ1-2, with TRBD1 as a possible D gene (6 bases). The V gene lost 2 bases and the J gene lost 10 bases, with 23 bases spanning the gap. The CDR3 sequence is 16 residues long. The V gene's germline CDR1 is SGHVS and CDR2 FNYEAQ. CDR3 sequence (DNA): TGTGCCAGCAGCTTACTAGGGAGGGGGACTTCGGATGTCTACACCTTC. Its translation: CASSLLGRGTSDVYTF.

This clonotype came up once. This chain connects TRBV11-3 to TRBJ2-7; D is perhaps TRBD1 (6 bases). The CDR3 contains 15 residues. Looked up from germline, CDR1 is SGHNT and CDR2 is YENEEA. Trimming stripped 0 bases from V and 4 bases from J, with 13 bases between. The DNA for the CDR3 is TGTGCCAGCAGCTTAGATGGACGACAGGCTTACGAGCAGTACTTC. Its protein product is CASSLDGRQAYEQYF.

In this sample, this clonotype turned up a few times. CDR3 DNA sequence: TGTGCCAGCAGCTTGGGGGGGGGCGGCTATAATCAGCCCCTCCACTTT. Amino acid sequence: CASSLGGGGYNQPLHF. The rearrangement links TRBV7-8 to TRBJ1-6; D is perhaps TRBD1 (6 bases). The V and J ends lost 3 bases and 13 bases respectively, with 22 bases between them. Germline CDR1 reads SGHVS; CDR2 reads FQNEAQ. This CDR3 region has 16 residues. Full variable domain (rest looked up from reference TRBV7-8 and TRBJ1-6): GAGVSQSPRYKVAKRGQDVALRCDPISGHVSLFWYQQALGQGPEFLTYFQNEAQLDKSGLPSDRFFAERPEGSVSTLKIQRTQQEDSAVYLCASSLGGGGYNQPLHFGNGTRLTVT.

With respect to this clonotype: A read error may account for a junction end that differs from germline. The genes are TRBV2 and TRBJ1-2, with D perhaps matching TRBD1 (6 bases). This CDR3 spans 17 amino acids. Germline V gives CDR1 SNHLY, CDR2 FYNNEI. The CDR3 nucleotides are TGTGCCAGCAGTGGATTACCAGGGGCCGAACGGAAATATTGCTATACCTTC. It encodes CASSGLPGAERKYCYTF.

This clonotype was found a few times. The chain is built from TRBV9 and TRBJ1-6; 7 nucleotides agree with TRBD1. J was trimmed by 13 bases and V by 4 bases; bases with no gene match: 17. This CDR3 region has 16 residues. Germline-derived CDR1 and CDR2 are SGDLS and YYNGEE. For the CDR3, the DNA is TGTGCCAGCAGCTTGGGGGGACAGAGCACTGATACGCCCCTCCACTTT. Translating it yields CASSLGGQSTDTPLHF.

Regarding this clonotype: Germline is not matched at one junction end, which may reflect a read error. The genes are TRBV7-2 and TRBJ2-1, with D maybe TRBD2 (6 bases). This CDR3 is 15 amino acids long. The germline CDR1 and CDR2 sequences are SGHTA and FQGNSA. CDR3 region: CASSLRELPLNEEFF. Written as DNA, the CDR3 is TGTGCCAGCAGCCTCCGGGAGCTCCCTTTGAATGAGGAGTTCTTC.

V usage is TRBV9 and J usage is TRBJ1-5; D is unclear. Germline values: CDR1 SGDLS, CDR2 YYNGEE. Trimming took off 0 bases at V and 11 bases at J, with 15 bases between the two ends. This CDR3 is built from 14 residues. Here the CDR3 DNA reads TGTGCCAGCAGCGTAGCAGTTGACAATTCCTCCCAGCATTTT. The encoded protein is CASSVAVDNSSQHF.

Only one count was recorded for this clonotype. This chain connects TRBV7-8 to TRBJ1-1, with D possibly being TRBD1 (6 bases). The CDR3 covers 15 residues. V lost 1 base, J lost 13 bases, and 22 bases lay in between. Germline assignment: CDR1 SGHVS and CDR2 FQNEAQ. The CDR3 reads CASSLDRTANTEYFF. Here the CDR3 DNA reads TGTGCCAGCAGCTTAGATCGGACAGCGAACACTGAATATTTCTTT.

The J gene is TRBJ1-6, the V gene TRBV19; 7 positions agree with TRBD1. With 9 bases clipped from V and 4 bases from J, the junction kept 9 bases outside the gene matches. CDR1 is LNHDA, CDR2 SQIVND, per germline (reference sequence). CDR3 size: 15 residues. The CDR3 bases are TGTGCCAGCGGGGACAGCACATCATATAATTCACCCCTCCACTTT. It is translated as CASGDSTSYNSPLHF.

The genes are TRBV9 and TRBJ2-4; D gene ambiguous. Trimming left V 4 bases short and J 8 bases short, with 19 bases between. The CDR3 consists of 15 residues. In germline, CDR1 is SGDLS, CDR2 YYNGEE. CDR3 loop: CASSQGCRGWDIQYF. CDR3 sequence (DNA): TGTGCCAGCAGCCAAGGCTGTAGAGGATGGGACATTCAGTACTTC.

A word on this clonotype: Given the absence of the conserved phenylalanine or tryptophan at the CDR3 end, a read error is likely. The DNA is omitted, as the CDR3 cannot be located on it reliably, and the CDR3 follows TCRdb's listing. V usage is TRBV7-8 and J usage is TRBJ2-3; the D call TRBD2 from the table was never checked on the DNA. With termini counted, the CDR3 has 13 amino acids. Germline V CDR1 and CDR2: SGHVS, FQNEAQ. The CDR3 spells CASRSSGGLPHEQ.

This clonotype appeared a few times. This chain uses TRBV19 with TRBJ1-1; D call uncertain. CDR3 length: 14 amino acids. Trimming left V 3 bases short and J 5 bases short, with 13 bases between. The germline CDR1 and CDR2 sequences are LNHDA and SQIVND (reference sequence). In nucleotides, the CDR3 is TGTGCCAGTAGTATCCCTCCCGGGGAAACTGAAGCTTTCTTT. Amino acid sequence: CASSIPPGETEAFF.

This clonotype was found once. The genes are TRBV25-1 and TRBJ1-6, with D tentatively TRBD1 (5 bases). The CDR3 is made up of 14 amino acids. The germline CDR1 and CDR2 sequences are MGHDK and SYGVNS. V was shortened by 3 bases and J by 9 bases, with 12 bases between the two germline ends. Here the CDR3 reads CASSDGGSGSPLHF. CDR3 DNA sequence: TGTGCCAGCAGTGACGGGGGTAGCGGTTCACCCCTCCACTTT.

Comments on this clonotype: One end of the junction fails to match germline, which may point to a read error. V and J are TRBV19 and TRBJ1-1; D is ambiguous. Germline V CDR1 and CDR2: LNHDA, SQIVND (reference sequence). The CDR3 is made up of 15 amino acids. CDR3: CASSLARAAYNEDFF. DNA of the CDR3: TGTGCCAGTAGTTTAGCTAGGGCAGCCTACAATGAAGATTTCTTT.

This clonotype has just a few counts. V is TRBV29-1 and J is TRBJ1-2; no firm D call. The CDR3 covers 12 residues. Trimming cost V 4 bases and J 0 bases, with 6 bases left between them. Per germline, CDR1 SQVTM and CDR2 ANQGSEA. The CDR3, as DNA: TGCAGCGTTGGGCAGACTAACTATGGCTACACCTTC. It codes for CSVGQTNYGYTF.

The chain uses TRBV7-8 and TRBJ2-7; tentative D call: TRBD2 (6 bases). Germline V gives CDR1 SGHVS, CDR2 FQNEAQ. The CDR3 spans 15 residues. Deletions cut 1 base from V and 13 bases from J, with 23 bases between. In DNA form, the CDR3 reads TGTGCCAGCAGCTTAGGGGGAGGTCCCGATAAGCAGTATTACGTC. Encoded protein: CASSLGGGPDKQYYV.

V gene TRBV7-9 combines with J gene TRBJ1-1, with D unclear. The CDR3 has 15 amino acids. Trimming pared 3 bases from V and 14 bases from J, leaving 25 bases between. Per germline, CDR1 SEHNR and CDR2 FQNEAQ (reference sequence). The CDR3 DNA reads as TGTGCCAGCAGCTTCCTAGCGGGAACGACCTCCGAGCAGTTCTTT. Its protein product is CASSFLAGTTSEQFF.

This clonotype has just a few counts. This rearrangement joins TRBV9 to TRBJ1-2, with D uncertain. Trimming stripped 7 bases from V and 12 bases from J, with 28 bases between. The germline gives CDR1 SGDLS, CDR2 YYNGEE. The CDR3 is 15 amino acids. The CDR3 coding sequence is TGTGCCAGCGGAGGAGCTGGGAACATTCAGTACTGCGACACCTTC. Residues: CASGGAGNIQYCDTF.

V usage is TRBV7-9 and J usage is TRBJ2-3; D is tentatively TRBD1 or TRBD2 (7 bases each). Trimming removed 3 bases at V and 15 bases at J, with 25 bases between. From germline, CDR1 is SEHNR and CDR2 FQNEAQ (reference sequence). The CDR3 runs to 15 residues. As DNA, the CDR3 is TGTGCCAGCAGCTTGGGAGGGGGCGCCGACTATGGCTACTATTTT. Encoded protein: CASSLGGGADYGYYF.

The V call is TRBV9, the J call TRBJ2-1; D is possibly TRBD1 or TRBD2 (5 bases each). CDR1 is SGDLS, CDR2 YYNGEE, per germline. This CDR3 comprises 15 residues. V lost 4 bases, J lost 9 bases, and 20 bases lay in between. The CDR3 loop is CASSSPRDGRVEQFF. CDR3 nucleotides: TGTGCCAGCAGCTCACCGAGGGACGGGCGCGTTGAGCAGTTCTTC.